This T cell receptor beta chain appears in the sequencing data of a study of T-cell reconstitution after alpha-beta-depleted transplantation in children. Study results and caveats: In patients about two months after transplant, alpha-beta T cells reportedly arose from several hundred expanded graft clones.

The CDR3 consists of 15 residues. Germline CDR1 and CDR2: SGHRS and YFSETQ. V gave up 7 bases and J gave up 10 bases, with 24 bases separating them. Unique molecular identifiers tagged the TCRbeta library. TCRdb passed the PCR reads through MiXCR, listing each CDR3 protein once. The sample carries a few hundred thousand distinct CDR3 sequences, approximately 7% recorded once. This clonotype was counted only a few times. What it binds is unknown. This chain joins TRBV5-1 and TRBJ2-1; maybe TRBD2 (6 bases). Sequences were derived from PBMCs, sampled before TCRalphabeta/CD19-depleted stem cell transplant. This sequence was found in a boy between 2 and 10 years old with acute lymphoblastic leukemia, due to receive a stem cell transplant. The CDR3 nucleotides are TGCGCCAGCGGGCAAAGAATGGGGGGTTTTCAGGAGCAGTTCTTC. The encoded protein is CASGQRMGGFQEQFF. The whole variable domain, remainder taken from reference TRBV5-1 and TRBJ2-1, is KAGVTQTPRYLIKTRGQQVTLSCSPISGHRSVSWYQQTPGQGLQFLFEYFSETQRNKGNFPGRFSGRQFSNSRSEMNVSTLELGDSALYLCASGQRMGGFQEQFFGPGTRLTVL.